The 2 T cell receptor beta chains reported below all come from one sample, sequenced in a study of regulatory T cells in long-lasting Graves disease. Time point in this sample: newly diagnosed GD, antithyroid drugs for less than 3 months. After RNA was extracted from PBMCs, the TCR library was made from it. CDR3-region Arm-PCR and iRepertoire HTBI primers produced the TCR beta libraries. TCRdb processed the multiplex PCR reads anew with MiXCR; each CDR3 protein has one entry. Seen here are approximately 310,000 distinct CDR3 sequences, under 20% observed once, and the top ten hold roughly 35%. The sequencing used peripheral blood mononuclear cells (PBMCs), collected at new diagnosis, from a patient treated with antithyroid drugs. The origin of the receptors is a female donor with Graves disease.

This chain joins TRBV6-1 and TRBJ2-1, with 8 bases lining up with TRBD2. There are 17 residues in the CDR3. Germline V CDR1 and CDR2: MNHNS, SASEGT. After removal of 3 bases from V and 6 bases from J, the junction contained 13 bases not matched to a gene. The CDR3 loop reads CASSEPRTGGPLNEQFF. CDR3 in DNA: TGTGCCAGCAGTGAGCCGAGGACGGGAGGGCCACTCAATGAGCAGTTCTTC.

In regard to this clonotype: This may arise from a read error, as a much more abundant clone is one base away. The CDR3 does not close with the conserved phenylalanine or tryptophan, likely indicating a read error. This sequence joins TRBV20-1 and TRBJ2-1; possible D gene TRBD1, 5 bases. The length of the CDR3 is 15 residues. Germline CDR1 reads DFQATT; CDR2 reads SNEGSKA (reference sequence). The germline V and J ends were trimmed by 0 bases and 2 bases, with 11 bases remaining between them. The CDR3 sequence is CSARDQAGTYNEQFC. The CDR3 bases are TGCAGTGCTAGAGATCAGGCAGGGACCTACAATGAGCAGTTCTGC.